This TCR beta chain stems from a study of TIL therapy for anti-PD-1-resistant metastatic lung cancer (dated by TCRdb to about 2021). Study-wide context: Tumors were harvested before any PD-1/PD-L1 blockade; patients then received nivolumab, and those progressing received lymphodepletion, expanded TIL infusion and IL-2. A median age of approximately 55 years (range about 38-80) and a median tumor PD-L1 proportion score of about 5.4% were recorded among enrolled patients. The cohort was composed predominantly of lung adenocarcinoma, with a few EGFR-mutant and two ALK-rearranged tumors included, and half of patients were identified as current or former smokers. Across the cohort, whole-exome sequencing showed a median non-synonymous tumor mutation burden of approximately 1.5 mutations per megabase. Tumor and peripheral blood T cell receptor beta sequencing was used to track clonotypes across tumor, expanded TIL product and serial blood samples.

Findings and caveats that apply to the study as a whole: Generalizability was limited because the cohort was highly selected, with more treatment-naive, never-smoker and oncogene-addicted patients included than is typical. The baseline peripheral repertoire was partially replaced by infused TIL clonotypes, which then decayed over months, and persistence showed no apparent association with response. The study protocol defined all tumor marker inferences as exploratory.

Using bias-controlled multiplex PCR with the immunoSEQ v3 hsTCRB kit, the TCR beta CDR3 regions were amplified from genomic DNA. The TCR libraries were sequenced on an Illumina NextSeq 500 to 2 million to 2.5 million read pairs for survey level or about 4.5-6.5 million read pairs for deep level. As for how the authors treated the data: The immunoSEQ Analyzer software assigned V, D and J genes, filtered out non-productive sequences, and reported clonality. Repertoires of infused TIL and blood were compared using productive Simpson clonality and the Morisita overlap index of productive TRB rearrangements. For each clone in blood, the absolute clonotype count was estimated by multiplying the lymphocyte count by the CD3+ fraction and by the clone's productive frequency. The table was pulled from immuneACCESS by TCRdb, which kept in-frame rearrangements only. Such tables lose some clones; where checked, under half of the loss comes from unresolved V genes, and the rest has no known cause. V, J and clone size are taken as reported in that table, and D and trimming were inferred from the DNA itself. In this sample the table shows tens of thousands of clones, about two thirds of which occur a single time. Of the sample, around 6.6% is held by the ten largest clones.

CDR1 and CDR2 are read off the germline V gene as SGHNT and YENEEA. V lost 5 bases and J lost 4 bases; the stretch between them is 14 bases long. Measured from the cysteine to the phenylalanine, the CDR3 is 14 residues long. The sequence is cut down to CDR3 DNA, 42 bases in frame from base 1. In light of the paper, this sample's time point label describes: pre-treatment sample, taken before nivolumab and TIL therapy. Between late 2017 and early 2020, a dual-center phase I trial enrolled adults who had stage 4 NSCLC. The samples were obtained from a phase I trial that was single-arm and open-label and tested tumor-infiltrating lymphocyte therapy combined with nivolumab in advanced non-small cell lung cancer. Blood mononuclear cells were isolated from EDTA tubes by Ficoll gradient and were snap-frozen as pellets, and DNA was extracted with a Qiagen mini-prep kit. As concerns this clone: Its antigen is not yet known. Per-nucleotide qualities are absent, and no much larger clonotype sits a single base away.

This clonotype was sampled from a person between 25 and 80 years old with non-small cell lung cancer. The input for sequencing was blood, taken at baseline. The chain uses TRBV11-3 and TRBJ1-1; a confident D gene designation cannot be given. The DNA is TGTGCCAGCAGCCCGGACGGGCCGACCACTGAAGCTTTCTTT. Translated, it reads CASSPDGPTTEAFF.